Below are 16 T cell receptor beta chains sequenced from a single sample in a study of blood T cell repertoires in COVID-19. Sequencing used immunoSEQ multiplex PCR; TCRdb keeps in-frame clones, though not all of them. Counted here are just under 350,000 clones, around nine tenths occurring once; the ten biggest clones make up 5.5% to 7.5%. Sequenced sample: peripheral blood. The receptors come from a woman between 65 and 79 years old with COVID-19, enrolled during active disease.

This sequence joins TRBV10-1 and TRBJ2-6, with D perhaps TRBD1 (6 bases). V lost 10 bases, J lost 1 base, and 14 bases lay in between. The germline CDR1 and CDR2 sequences are WNHNN and SYGVQD (reference sequence). CDR3 length: 15 amino acids. The CDR3 DNA reads as TGCGCCATCGTCTTCAGGGGTTCTGGGGCCAACGTCCTGACTTTC. This sequence encodes CAIVFRGSGANVLTF.

The chain recombines TRBV7-4 with TRBJ1-4; D perhaps matches TRBD1 (6 bases). CDR3 length: 14 amino acids. CDR1 SGHVT and CDR2 SQSDAQ come from the germline V gene. The V and J ends lost 5 bases and 7 bases respectively, with 14 bases between them. The CDR3 is CASSVTGFPEKLFF. The CDR3 DNA sequence: TGTGCCAGCAGCGTGACAGGTTTCCCTGAAAAACTGTTTTTT.

The chain uses TRBV23-1 and TRBJ1-4; D remains unclear. TRBV23-1 is reported as an ORF; its role is uncertain. There are 16 residues in the CDR3. Trimming took off 4 bases at V and 1 base at J, with 13 bases between the two ends. The CDR3 here is CASSLGGLGTNEKLFF. The CDR3 region has the DNA TGCGCCAGCAGTCTTGGAGGGCTGGGAACTAATGAAAAACTGTTTTTT.

The V and J genes are TRBV7-2 and TRBJ1-1, with a possible D match to TRBD1 (5 bases). The germline V and J ends were trimmed by 5 bases and 6 bases, with 13 bases remaining between them. The CDR3 loop spans 13 amino acids. The germline V gene encodes CDR1 SGHTA and CDR2 FQGNSA. CDR3 sequence reads: CASSDRQSPEAFF. The CDR3 coding sequence is TGTGCCAGCAGCGACCGACAGTCCCCTGAAGCTTTCTTT. Full variable domain (outside the CDR3, taken from reference TRBV7-2 and TRBJ1-1): GAGVSQSPSNKVTEKGKDVELRCDPISGHTALYWYRQSLGQGLEFLIYFQGNSAPDKSGLPSDRFSAERTGGSVSTLTIQRTQQEDSAVYLCASSDRQSPEAFFGQGTRLTVV.

The rearrangement joins TRBV24-1 to TRBJ1-2, with D possibly TRBD1 on 6 matching bases. Germline V gene sequence: CDR1 KGHDR, CDR2 SFDVKD. V gave up 2 bases and J gave up 8 bases, with 17 bases separating them. The CDR3 has 15 residues. The chain's CDR3 is CATSDSQRGARGYTF. The CDR3 nucleotides are TGTGCCACCAGTGATTCTCAACGGGGGGCGCGGGGCTACACCTTC.

The V gene is TRBV7-3, the J gene TRBJ2-5; 8 positions match TRBD1. The CDR3 spans 13 residues. The V segment lost 4 bases and the J segment 4 bases; nucleotides outside the gene matches: 2. CDR1 and CDR2 from the germline V gene are SGHTA and FQGTGA. The CDR3 DNA reads as TGTGCCAGCAGCTCCCAGGGGGCAGAGACCCAGTACTTC. The encoded protein is CASSSQGAETQYF.

This clone turned up a few times. The V call is TRBV10-1, the J call TRBJ2-7; the D gene is possibly TRBD1 (5 bases). The CDR3 covers 13 residues. CDR1 and CDR2 (germline): WNHNN, SYGVQD (reference sequence). V was trimmed by 2 bases and J by 8 bases, leaving 13 bases between them. CDR3 coding DNA: TGCGCCAGCAGTGAGACAGGAACGAACAAGCAGTACTTC. This encodes CASSETGTNKQYF.

This rearrangement joins TRBV12-5 to TRBJ2-3, with 7 bases that match TRBD1. Trimming at V came to 6 bases and at J to 6 bases, leaving 9 bases not matched to a gene. CDR1 and CDR2 from the germline V gene are LGHNT and FRNRAP. This CDR3 has 14 amino acids. Here the CDR3 reads CASGPARQGDTQYF. In nucleotides, the CDR3 is TGTGCTAGTGGCCCAGCCCGACAGGGCGATACGCAGTATTTT.

CDR3 bases: TGTGCCAGCAGCCCGCGGGGGGGCAACACCGGGGAGCTGTTTTTT. It encodes CASSPRGGNTGELFF. The chain employs TRBV7-9 and TRBJ2-2, with TRBD2 identical over 9 bases. Germline V gene lookup returns CDR1 SEHNR and CDR2 FQNEAQ (reference sequence). The V and J ends lost 5 bases and 2 bases, in that order; junction bases with no gene match: 3. The CDR3 sequence is 15 residues long. Full variable domain (missing parts from reference TRBV7-9 and TRBJ2-2): DTGVSQNPRHKITKRGQNVTFRCDPISEHNRLYWYRQTLGQGPEFLTYFQNEAQLEKSRLLSDRFSAERPKGSFSTLEIQRTEQGDSAMYLCASSPRGGNTGELFFGEGSRLTVL.

Comment on this clone: The same CDR3 is also encoded by other DNA sequences in this sample. The rearrangement uses TRBV28 and TRBJ2-3; D ambiguous. V lost 1 base to trimming and J lost 6 bases, with 5 bases between them. The CDR3 has 12 amino acids. Germline V lookup: CDR1 MDHEN, CDR2 SYDVKM. CDR3 sequence: CASSLSGDTQYF. In nucleotides, the CDR3 is TGTGCCAGCAGTTTATCCGGGGATACGCAGTATTTT.

This clone was seen a handful of times. The gene calls are TRBV7-9 and TRBJ2-1; TRBD2 agrees at 13 bases. CDR1 is SEHNR and CDR2 is FQNEAQ in the germline V gene (reference sequence). The CDR3 is 14 residues long. The J segment lost 8 bases and the V segment lost 6 bases, leaving 4 bases of the junction unmatched. CDR3 DNA sequence: TGTGCCAGCAGATTTGGACTAGCGGGGGATGAGCAGTTCTTC. Translation gives CASRFGLAGDEQFF.

The chain employs TRBV19 and TRBJ1-1; 8 bases line up with TRBD1. The CDR3 sequence is 13 residues long. The V gene end was trimmed by 5 bases and the J gene end by 6 bases; junction bases not matched to a gene: 5. The V gene's germline CDR1 is LNHDA and CDR2 SQIVND (reference sequence). CDR3 sequence: CASSPDRGAEAFF. The CDR3 region has the DNA TGTGCCAGTAGTCCCGACAGGGGTGCTGAAGCTTTCTTT.

This chain uses TRBV11-2 with TRBJ2-7; a possible D gene is TRBD1 (5 bases). Between the trimmed V and J ends, which lost 5 bases and 2 bases, there was a span of 13 bases. The CDR3 totals 14 residues. The germline V gene has CDR1 SGHAT and CDR2 FQNNGV. As DNA, the CDR3 is TGTGCCAGCAGCGGACAAGTGGGTGCCTACGAGCAGTACTTC. Translated, it gives CASSGQVGAYEQYF.

The chain couples TRBV5-4 to TRBJ2-3, with D hard to call. The V gene's germline CDR1 is SGHNT and CDR2 YYREEE (reference sequence). Trimming removed 4 bases at V and 0 bases at J, with 3 bases between. The CDR3 has 12 residues. The CDR3 loop is CASSLSTDTQYF. The DNA of the CDR3 is TGTGCCAGCAGCCTCAGCACAGATACGCAGTATTTT.

This chain connects TRBV7-2 to TRBJ1-5; TRBD1 is a possible D gene (6 bases). Looked up from germline, CDR1 is SGHTA and CDR2 is FQGNSA. V was cut by 5 bases and J by 0 bases, with 23 bases left in between. The CDR3 consists of 19 residues. The CDR3 loop is CASSQPSQDSSYSNQPQHF. CDR3 coding DNA: TGTGCCAGCAGCCAACCCAGCCAGGACAGCTCCTATAGCAATCAGCCCCAGCATTTT.

This rearrangement joins TRBV5-8 to TRBJ1-2; D might be TRBD1 (5 bases). The V gene's germline CDR1 is SGHTS and CDR2 YDEGEE. V was clipped by 0 bases and J by 6 bases, with 18 bases between them. This CDR3 has 16 residues. CDR3 amino acids: CASSLGGTSVKDGYTF. In nucleotides, the CDR3 is TGTGCCAGCAGCTTGGGCGGGACGTCGGTGAAGGATGGCTACACCTTC.